This T cell receptor (beta chain) derives from a study of CD8+ T cells in alopecia areata. Following RNA extraction, reverse transcription yielded cDNA that acted as the sequencing template. Only in-frame clones appear in the TCRdb table, and some are missing; sequencing was by immunoSEQ multiplex PCR. The sample shows roughly 250,000 clones, under 80% of them seen only once. The CDR3 loop spans 17 amino acids. Germline CDR1 MNHNS, CDR2 SASEGT. Losses at the gene ends were 1 base for V and 0 bases for J; bases not matched to a gene: 3. Peripheral blood samples and lesional scalp punch biopsies were obtained from alopecia areata patients. Sorting from PBMCs produced CD4+ and CD8+ T cells.

The genes are TRBV6-1 and TRBJ2-6; 7 bases line up with TRBD1. The sequence was collected from a human donor with alopecia areata. The material sequenced was CD4+ T cells sorted from blood, taken at week 0. The CDR3 region is CASSEEDRSSGANVLTF. In DNA, the CDR3 is TGTGCCAGCAGTGAAGAGGACAGGAGCTCTGGGGCCAACGTCCTGACTTTC.